This section outlines one TCR beta chain sequence together with its context. This record belongs to a study of T cell responses to AZD1222 COVID-19 vaccine. Sequenced by immunoSEQ multiplex PCR; TCRdb stores in-frame clones only, minus some. In the table there are 160,000 or so clones, 70% to 90% of which are singletons. CDR3 length equals 15 residues. Germline V CDR1 and CDR2: LNHDA, SQIVND (reference sequence). V dropped 1 base and J dropped 5; count of bases not matched to a gene: 7. The source was peripheral blood, collected on day 0 of AZD1222 vaccination. The receptor comes from an adult in good health. The rearrangement joins TRBV19 to TRBJ1-1; 7 bases fit TRBD1. CDR3 bases: TGTGCCAGTAGTATAGTCGCGACAGGGCGAACTGAAGCTTTCTTT. Protein sequence: CASSIVATGRTEAFF.